Below, 16 T cell receptor beta chains from the same sample are listed, as sequenced in a study of OX40 agonist ivuxolimab in advanced cancers. Clones were read by immunoSEQ multiplex PCR, and TCRdb kept only the in-frame ones, dropping some. The table has 45,000 to 50,000 clones, roughly 88% seen once; the top ten hold about 20%. Source: CD4+ or CD8+ T cells sorted from blood, taken in a trial of the OX40 agonist ivuxolimab. These TCRs come from an adult with an advanced solid tumor such as melanoma, head and neck, liver or kidney cancer.

The chain uses TRBV11-2 and TRBJ1-1; D is unresolved. V dropped 2 bases and J dropped 4 bases, with 5 bases sitting between them. Germline V gene lookup returns CDR1 SGHAT and CDR2 FQNNGV. This CDR3 region has 12 residues. This chain's CDR3 is CASSLTVTEAFF. The CDR3 nucleotides read TGTGCCAGCAGCTTAACGGTCACTGAAGCTTTCTTT. Together with reference TRBV11-2 and TRBJ1-1, the CDR3 gives the full variable domain: EAGVAQSPRYKIIEKRQSVAFWCNPISGHATLYWYQQILGQGPKLLIQFQNNGVVDDSQLPKDRFSAERLKGVDSTLKIQPAKLEDSAVYLCASSLTVTEAFFGQGTRLTVV.

The chain employs TRBV7-8 and TRBJ1-6, with D uncertain. The CDR3 covers 15 residues. The V end lost 1 base, the J end lost 10 bases, and 14 bases lay between the germline ends. Germline-derived CDR1 and CDR2 are SGHVS and FQNEAQ. DNA for the CDR3: TGTGCCAGCAGCTTAGAAAAGGTCCTGGGGTCACCCCTCCACTTT. It translates to CASSLEKVLGSPLHF.

J is TRBJ2-7 and V is TRBV10-3; TRBD2 matches 8 bases. This CDR3 is 14 amino acids long. CDR1 and CDR2 from the germline V gene are ENHRY and SYGVKD. The J segment lost 4 bases and the V segment lost 6 bases, leaving 8 bases of the junction unmatched. CDR3 sequence reads: CAISNAGGAYEQYF. The CDR3 DNA is TGTGCCATCAGCAACGCCGGGGGGGCTTACGAGCAGTACTTC.

The chain recombines TRBV9 with TRBJ2-2; 8 bases align to TRBD2. Germline values: CDR1 SGDLS, CDR2 YYNGEE. Unmatched junction bases numbered 9, after V lost 4 bases and J lost 7 bases. This CDR3 has 15 residues. The CDR3 spells CASSPPGLAGGELFF. The CDR3 DNA sequence: TGTGCCAGCAGCCCGCCCGGACTAGCCGGCGGGGAGCTGTTTTTT.

This chain joins TRBV28 and TRBJ2-5; 7 positions match TRBD2. Germline loops: CDR1 MDHEN, CDR2 SYDVKM. With V trimmed by 5 bases and J by 5 bases, 5 bases remained unmatched. The CDR3 consists of 13 residues. The CDR3 DNA follows: TGTGCCAGCAGTGGGGGGGAGGAGGAGACCCAGTACTTC. Protein: CASSGGEEETQYF.

This chain connects TRBV19 to TRBJ2-7; D is perhaps TRBD1 or TRBD2 (5 bases each). Germline values: CDR1 LNHDA, CDR2 SQIVND (reference sequence). This CDR3 has 13 amino acids. V lost 2 bases and J lost 2, with 7 bases in between. As DNA, the CDR3 is TGTGCCAGTAGTATACGGGGACCCTACGAGCAGTACTTC. It is translated as CASSIRGPYEQYF.

In this sample, this clone turned up once. The chain links TRBV5-6 to TRBJ1-1; D unresolved. V was shortened by 1 base and J by 3 bases, with 13 bases between the two germline ends. The germline V gene has CDR1 SGHDT and CDR2 YYEEEE. The CDR3 is 15 amino acids. CDR3 DNA: TGTGCCAGCAGCTTGCTAAGGTGGCGGTACACTGAAGCTTTCTTT. Residues: CASSLLRWRYTEAFF.

V usage is TRBV19 and J usage is TRBJ2-1; the match to TRBD2 covers 10 bases. The CDR3 totals 14 residues. Germline values: CDR1 LNHDA, CDR2 SQIVND (reference sequence). V was pared by 5 bases and J by 6 bases, with 4 bases of the junction left unmatched. This CDR3 reads CASSFSGGSNEQFF. The CDR3 DNA is TGTGCCAGTAGTTTTAGCGGGGGGTCCAATGAGCAGTTCTTC.

The chain uses TRBV28 and TRBJ2-3; tentative D call: TRBD1 (6 bases). V lost 9 bases to trimming and J lost 0 bases, with 10 bases between them. Per the germline V gene, CDR1 is MDHEN and CDR2 is SYDVKM. The CDR3 has 13 amino acids. The CDR3 DNA follows: TGTGCCAGTGGGGACATGAGCACAGATACGCAGTATTTT. Translated, it gives CASGDMSTDTQYF.

The chain's CDR3 is CANTGDRGENIQYF. The CDR3 DNA reads TGCGCCAACACAGGGGACCGGGGAGAAAACATTCAGTACTTC. The rearrangement links TRBV5-1 to TRBJ2-4; TRBD1 aligns across 7 bases. The length of the CDR3 is 14 residues. The germline V gene encodes CDR1 SGHRS and CDR2 YFSETQ. The ends lost 9 bases at V and 5 bases at J; junction bases unmatched: 11.

This clone was seen a handful of times. This chain joins TRBV9 and TRBJ1-1; D not certain. V shed 0 bases and J shed 1 base, with 7 bases lying between them. In germline, CDR1 is SGDLS, CDR2 YYNGEE. This CDR3 is 14 amino acids long. The CDR3: CASSVEMGNTEAFF. As DNA, the CDR3 is TGTGCCAGCAGCGTAGAGATGGGGAACACTGAAGCTTTCTTT.

The gene calls are TRBV10-2 and TRBJ2-2; 7 positions agree with TRBD2. J lost 0 bases, V lost 8 bases, and 3 bases had no gene match. CDR3 length equals 14 residues. Germline V gives CDR1 WSHSY, CDR2 SAAADI. CDR3 coding DNA: TGCGCCAGCCGGAGCGGGGCGAACACCGGGGAGCTGTTTTTT. This gives the protein CASRSGANTGELFF.

The V call is TRBV11-2, the J call TRBJ2-1; no clear D. Germline loops: CDR1 SGHAT, CDR2 FQNNGV. This CDR3 contains 15 residues. Trimming cost V 3 bases and J 8 bases, with 17 bases left between them. CDR3 residues: CASSLIPVARDEQFF. The CDR3 DNA sequence: TGTGCCAGCAGCTTGATCCCGGTAGCTCGAGATGAGCAGTTCTTC.

Details on this clone: Since no conserved phenylalanine or tryptophan closes the CDR3, a read error is the likely cause. The DNA is omitted, as the CDR3 cannot be located on it reliably, and the CDR3 follows TCRdb's listing. The V gene is TRBV4-2, the J gene TRBJ2-6. Germline V gene data show CDR1 as LGHNA and CDR2 as YNFKEQ. The CDR3 spans 13 amino acids, including both terminal residues. This CDR3 reads CASSQETVGDRLQ.

The chain carries TRBV27 and TRBJ2-7; 7 nucleotides line up with TRBD2. The CDR3 extends over 13 amino acids. CDR1 MNHEY and CDR2 SMNVEV come from the germline V gene (reference sequence). J lost 3 bases, V lost 2 bases, and 1 base had no gene match. CDR3: CASSLGGGYEQYF. CDR3 in DNA: TGTGCCAGCAGTTTAGGCGGGGGCTACGAGCAGTACTTC.

The CDR3 protein is CASSPTGARAYEQYF. DNA for the CDR3: TGTGCCAGCTCACCAACAGGGGCGAGGGCCTACGAGCAGTACTTC. The chain is built from TRBV18 and TRBJ2-7, with 7 bases matching TRBD1. The ends lost 2 bases at V and 2 bases at J; junction bases unmatched: 6. This CDR3 has 15 amino acids. Germline-derived CDR1 and CDR2 are KGHSH and LQKENI.